This T cell receptor (beta chain) came from a study of T cells in narcolepsy. Some clones are missing from TCRdb's copy, which holds only in-frame ones; the method was immunoSEQ multiplex PCR. The repertoire holds 20,000 to 30,000 clones, with roughly 85% as singletons. This clone was counted only a few times. Its antigen is unknown. General study results and limits: HCRT-specific and TRIB2-specific autoreactive clonotypes appeared among same-patient CSF and blood CD4+ clonotypes.

The CDR3 covers 15 residues. V was trimmed by 3 bases and J by 5 bases, leaving 14 bases between them. Germline V gives CDR1 KGHSH, CDR2 LQKENI. The TCR was taken from a human donor in good health. The rearrangement uses TRBV18 and TRBJ1-5; D is ambiguous. Sequencing was carried out using memory (CD45RA-) CD4+ T cells from blood. This CDR3 is CASSPSGSPDQPQHF. The DNA for the CDR3 is TGTGCCAGCTCACCTTCCGGCTCCCCTGATCAGCCCCAGCATTTT. The entire variable domain, with the rest obtained from reference TRBV18 and TRBJ1-5, is as follows: NAGVMQNPRHLVRRRGQEARLRCSPMKGHSHVYWYRQLPEEGLKFMVYLQKENIIDESGMPKERFSAEFPKEGPSILRIQQVVRGDSAAYFCASSPSGSPDQPQHFGDGTRLSIL.